The clone carrying this T cell receptor beta chain turned up a few times. J lost 1 base, V lost 7 bases, and 5 bases had no gene match. CDR3 length equals 14 residues. Germline CDR1 and CDR2: SGHRS and YFSETQ. These data belong to a study of cytomegalovirus exposure and HLA in healthy donors. Both 60 Vbeta primers and 13 Jbeta primers went into the PCR. Measured with immunoSEQ multiplex PCR; TCRdb has only the in-frame clones, and not every one. Of around 130,000 clones in the sample, 75% to 90% are singletons; the top ten hold 1%. V is TRBV5-1 and J is TRBJ2-5, with 9 bases fitting TRBD2. The sequencing input was PBMCs. The TCR comes from a man between 40 and 49 years old in good health and CMV-seronegative. This chain's CDR3 is CASERGATQETQYF. CDR3 DNA sequence: TGCGCCAGCGAGCGGGGGGCCACCCAAGAGACCCAGTACTTC.